These 15 T cell receptor beta chains originate from one sample sequenced in a study of blood T cell dynamics during melanoma immunotherapy. Only in-frame clones appear in the TCRdb table, and some are missing; sequencing was by immunoSEQ multiplex PCR. The table has 25,000 to 35,000 clones, around 80% seen once; the top ten hold 10% to 13%. Time point indicated: week 3, after first cycle of checkpoint inhibitor. This material consisted of blood, taken from a patient treated with checkpoint blockade. The receptors shown here come from a human donor with melanoma.

V is TRBV27 and J is TRBJ2-7; 8 bases fit TRBD1. J lost 4 bases, V lost 5 bases, and 4 bases had no gene match. Germline CDR1 MNHEY, CDR2 SMNVEV (reference sequence). There are 13 residues in the CDR3. The CDR3 here is CASSPRTGYEQYF. The DNA for the CDR3 is TGTGCCAGCAGTCCCCGGACAGGGTACGAGCAGTACTTC.

This clone was recorded once. The chain joins TRBV11-2 to TRBJ2-1, with D unclear. Per the germline V gene, CDR1 is SGHAT and CDR2 is FQNNGV. The CDR3 has 13 residues. V was pared by 1 base and J by 4 bases, with 5 bases between. The CDR3 DNA sequence: TGTGCCAGCAGCTTAGGCCAATACAATGAGCAGTTCTTC. This encodes CASSLGQYNEQFF.

The chain uses TRBV28 and TRBJ1-5, with D unclear. Trimming cost V 1 base and J 6 bases, with 10 bases left between them. Germline V gene lookup returns CDR1 MDHEN and CDR2 SYDVKM. CDR3 size: 14 residues. CDR3 loop: CASSLSSASQPQHF. The CDR3 nucleotides are TGTGCCAGCAGTTTATCCTCGGCAAGTCAGCCCCAGCATTTT.

This clone has a handful of counts. V gene TRBV9 combines with J gene TRBJ2-3, with D possibly TRBD2 on 5 matching bases. The CDR3 runs to 15 residues. The ends were cut back, 0 bases at V and 2 bases at J, with 10 bases in the middle. Germline V lookup: CDR1 SGDLS, CDR2 YYNGEE. The CDR3 reads CASSVGLALTDTQYF. CDR3 DNA: TGTGCCAGCAGCGTAGGGCTAGCACTCACAGATACGCAGTATTTT.

The rearrangement uses TRBV28 and TRBJ1-2; D not certain. Trimming removed 5 bases at V and 2 bases at J, with 9 bases between. Germline CDR1 reads MDHEN; CDR2 reads SYDVKM. CDR3 length equals 13 residues. The CDR3 DNA reads TGTGCCAGCAGTGGACTGAACAACTATGGCTACACCTTC. Encoded protein: CASSGLNNYGYTF.

V gene TRBV11-2 combines with J gene TRBJ1-2; no reliable D call. Germline CDR1 and CDR2: SGHAT and FQNNGV. V shed 1 base and J shed 8 bases, with 5 bases lying between them. This CDR3 is 11 amino acids long. The CDR3 here is CASSLVVGYTF. In nucleotides, the CDR3 is TGTGCCAGCAGCTTAGTTGTGGGCTACACCTTC.

The J gene is TRBJ1-2, the V gene TRBV7-6; D is unclear. The CDR3 extends over 13 amino acids. V lost 3 bases and J 8 bases, leaving 13 bases between the germline ends. Germline V CDR1 and CDR2: SGHVS, FNYEAQ. The chain's CDR3 is CASSFQESRGYTF. The CDR3 coding sequence is TGTGCCAGCAGCTTCCAAGAGTCGCGCGGCTACACCTTC.

This sequence joins TRBV7-2 and TRBJ2-7, with unresolved D. Trimming cost V 4 bases and J 4 bases, with 8 bases left between them. The CDR3 length is 12 residues. CDR1 is SGHTA and CDR2 is FQGNSA in the germline V gene. CDR3 nucleotides: TGTGCCAGCAGCTCCCAAGGGTACGAGCAGTACTTC. Translated, it gives CASSSQGYEQYF. The full variable domain, completed using reference TRBV7-2 and TRBJ2-7, is GAGVSQSPSNKVTEKGKDVELRCDPISGHTALYWYRQSLGQGLEFLIYFQGNSAPDKSGLPSDRFSAERTGGSVSTLTIQRTQQEDSAVYLCASSSQGYEQYFGPGTRLTVT.

This clone is a singleton in its sample. The chain has TRBV4-3 and TRBJ1-2; 9 positions match TRBD1. Trimming cost V 3 bases and J 4 bases; bases outside gene matches: 9. CDR1 and CDR2 from the germline V gene are LGHNA and YSLEER. The CDR3 has 16 residues. This CDR3 is CASSHPRGQGIYGYTF. The CDR3 nucleotides read TGCGCCAGCAGCCACCCTCGGGGACAGGGAATCTATGGCTACACCTTC.

This sequence joins TRBV2 and TRBJ2-5; no definite D call. Germline V gives CDR1 SNHLY, CDR2 FYNNEI. The CDR3 has 16 residues. Deletions cut 6 bases from V and 4 bases from J, with 21 bases between. The CDR3 nucleotides read TGTGCCAGCAGCCTGACCAGTCGGAACCCGTTAGAGACCCAGTACTTC. Its translation is CASSLTSRNPLETQYF.

The V gene is TRBV2, the J gene TRBJ2-7, with D perhaps TRBD2 (5 bases). Germline CDR1 SNHLY, CDR2 FYNNEI. The CDR3 has 14 residues. Trimming removed 6 bases from V and 4 bases from J, with 16 bases in between. The CDR3 DNA reads as TGTGCCAGCAGGAACTACCGGGAAGGGTACGAGCAGTACTTC. Residues: CASRNYREGYEQYF.

The V call is TRBV5-4, the J call TRBJ2-4, with D unresolved. V lost 0 bases and J lost 10, with 17 bases in between. CDR1 is SGHNT, CDR2 YYREEE, per germline (reference sequence). CDR3 length equals 15 residues. Here the CDR3 DNA reads TGTGCCAGCAGCTTGGGGGCCGAGCTTACGACTATTCAGTACTTC. This translates into CASSLGAELTTIQYF.

This rearrangement joins TRBV11-1 to TRBJ2-2; tentatively, D is TRBD2 (6 bases). The CDR3 loop spans 17 amino acids. Trimming took 4 bases from V and 3 from J, leaving 18 bases between them. Germline V gene data show CDR1 as SGHAT and CDR2 as FQDESV (reference sequence). The CDR3 nucleotides read TGTGCCAGCAGCTCCCTGCGGAGGGAGCAGGACACCGGGGAGCTGTTTTTT. Its protein is CASSSLRREQDTGELFF.

This clone ranks as medium-sized. V usage is TRBV5-4 and J usage is TRBJ2-7; 9 bases line up with TRBD2. Trimming cost V 5 bases and J 3 bases; bases outside gene matches: 6. Per germline, CDR1 SGHNT and CDR2 YYREEE (reference sequence). The CDR3 has 14 amino acids. This chain's CDR3 is CASSLAGVGYEQYF. DNA for the CDR3: TGTGCCAGCAGTTTAGCGGGAGTTGGCTACGAGCAGTACTTC. The full variable domain, in which reference TRBV5-4 and TRBJ2-7 provide the parts outside the CDR3, is ETGVTQSPTHLIKTRGQQVTLRCSSQSGHNTVSWYQQALGQGPQFIFQYYREEENGRGNFPPRFSGLQFPNYSSELNVNALELDDSALYLCASSLAGVGYEQYFGPGTRLTVT.

The CDR3 sequence is CASSQLGLAVLNTGELFF. CDR3 nucleotide sequence: TGTGCCAGCAGCCAATTGGGACTAGCGGTTCTGAACACCGGGGAGCTGTTTTTT. The gene calls are TRBV14 and TRBJ2-2, with TRBD2 matching over 11 bases. This CDR3 has 18 residues. J lost 1 base, V lost 2 bases, and 6 bases had no gene match. Germline loops: CDR1 SGHDN, CDR2 FVKESK.